Included here is one T cell receptor beta chain sequence, with context. What it recognizes is unknown. This entry is derived from a study of shared clonotypes between healthy human individuals. Study-wide results and caveats: The generation probabilities recorded for non-shared clonotypes fell below those of clonotypes shared by all four donors.

The V and J ends lost 9 bases and 0 bases, in that order; junction bases with no gene match: 4. CDR1 and CDR2 (germline): MDHEN, SYDVKM. The CDR3 loop spans 14 amino acids. Original processing notes: Filtering differed for immunoSEQ, which gave only junction sequences without quality scores. Sequencing used immunoSEQ multiplex PCR; TCRdb keeps in-frame clones, though not all of them. The DNA was the basis for D and trimming; V, J and clone size are from that table. The table has approximately 2,300,000 clones, under 95% seen once. The gene calls are TRBV28 and TRBJ1-5, with 8 bases identical to TRBD1. The material sequenced was naive CD4+ T cells from PBMCs. The subset was: CD45RA+ positively selected. The receptor's source is a young man in good health. Some clones in this sample may be carry-over from other donors' samples. The CDR3 loop is CASWTGYSNQPQHF. The CDR3 DNA reads TGTGCCAGTTGGACAGGGTATAGCAATCAGCCCCAGCATTTT.